This TCR beta chain was observed in a study of T-cell memory formation after mild COVID-19. Looking at the study overall: Largely, the TCR clusters proved donor specific. Study outcomes and limitations: Clones that contracted from day 15 to 85 had balanced CD4/CD8; later expanders were CD4+ biased. Researchers report contracting CD4+ clones mostly in CM and EM, with CD8+ clones in EMRA.

Barcoded TCR alpha and TCR beta cDNA libraries with UMIs came from 5'RACE using constant-segment primers. Each CDR3 protein gets one entry after TCRdb re-called the 5' RACE reads with MiXCR. The table records more than 300,000 distinct CDR3 sequences, less than 25% of them present only once. CDR3 size: 16 residues. Germline-derived CDR1 and CDR2 are SGHRS and YFSETQ. V lost 3 bases and J lost 0, with 12 bases in between. This clonotype was seen at least ten times. Its target is unknown. Sequenced: PBMCs or a T cell subset sorted from them (not recorded which). This chain connects TRBV5-1 to TRBJ2-2; perhaps TRBD2 as D (5 bases). This clonotype was sampled from a man aged 18 to 30 who had mild COVID-19 (a few samples of this study predate the infection). Cell type and time point are not known. CDR3 sequence: CASSSFGVANTGELFF. The DNA for the CDR3 is TGCGCCAGCAGCTCTTTCGGGGTCGCGAACACCGGGGAGCTGTTTTTT.